This TCR beta chain was profiled in a study of blood T cell repertoires in COVID-19. Trimming removed 5 bases at V and 0 bases at J, with 17 bases between. From germline, CDR1 is SGHTA and CDR2 FQGNSA. This CDR3 has 18 residues. Clinical history as reported by participants underpinned cohort assignment. Recovery meant two consecutive negative NP/OP PCR tests, professional clearance, or resolved symptoms. Under the authors' procedure: Reference gene primers were amplified, and this amplification served to estimate nucleated cell counts. The protocol was immunoSEQ multiplex PCR, while the TCRdb copy is restricted to in-frame clones and leaves out a portion. V and J calls and clone size are copied from that table; D and trimming were computed from the DNA. Here the sample spans 100,000 to 150,000 clones, around nine tenths being singletons.

The TCR comes from a woman aged 45-65 years who had recovered from COVID-19. The rearrangement joins TRBV7-2 to TRBJ1-6; maybe TRBD1 (6 bases). Source material: PBMCs or T cells enriched from blood (not recorded which). CDR3 in DNA: TGTGCCAGCAGCCTAACTCCCCGGGACATCTCCTATAATTCACCCCTCCACTTT. Translated: CASSLTPRDISYNSPLHF.